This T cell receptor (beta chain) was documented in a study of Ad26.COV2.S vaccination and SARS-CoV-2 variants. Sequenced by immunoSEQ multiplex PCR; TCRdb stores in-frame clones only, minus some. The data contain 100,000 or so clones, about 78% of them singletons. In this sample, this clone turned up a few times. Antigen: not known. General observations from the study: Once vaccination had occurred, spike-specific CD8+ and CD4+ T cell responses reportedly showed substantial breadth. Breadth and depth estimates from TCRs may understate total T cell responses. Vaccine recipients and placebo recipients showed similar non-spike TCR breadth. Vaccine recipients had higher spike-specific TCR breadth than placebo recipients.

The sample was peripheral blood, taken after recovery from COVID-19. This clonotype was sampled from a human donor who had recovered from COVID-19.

CDR3 sequence (DNA): TGTGCCAGCAGACGACAGGGATTAACTGAAGCTTTCTTT. The encoded protein is CASRRQGLTEAFF. The chain has TRBV12-3 or TRBV12-4 and TRBJ1-1, with 7 positions matching TRBD1. The CDR3 sequence is 13 residues long. V lost 6 bases to trimming and J lost 5 bases; unmatched junction nucleotides: 6.